This T cell receptor (beta chain) came from a study of shared clonotypes between healthy human individuals. For the study at large: CD4 naive and memory got three plates each, CD8 naive two, CD8 memory one. Study-level findings and limits: As a rule, naive subsets had a larger estimated richness than memory subsets.

Measured with immunoSEQ multiplex PCR; TCRdb has only the in-frame clones, and not every one. The sample records about 380,000 clones, 95% to 97% being singletons. CDR3 size: 12 residues. The V end was cut by 3 bases, the J end by 3 bases, with 8 bases between. Germline loops: CDR1 GTSNPN, CDR2 SVGIG (reference sequence). The donors, healthy adults who were HIV-negative, had experienced no recent acute infections or vaccinations. As regards this clone: The target antigen is unknown.

Sequenced input: memory CD8+ T cells sorted from blood. Subset reported: CD45RO+ cells pooled with CCR7-negative TemRA cells. This chain connects TRBV30 to TRBJ1-1; maybe TRBD1 (5 bases). The origin of this receptor is a man aged 30 to 45 in good health. The CDR3 coding sequence is TGTGCCTGGAGAAGGGGACACACTGAAGCTTTCTTT. This encodes CAWRRGHTEAFF.